This T cell receptor (beta chain) was captured by sequencing in a study of CD8 T cells in ankylosing spondylitis. TCRdb itself ran the 5' RACE reads through MiXCR, one entry per CDR3 protein. The sample has approximately 140,000 distinct CDR3 sequences, roughly 44% seen once. Study-wide results and limits: Eight or nine highly homologous variants made up a TCR beta motif that seemed to typify ankylosing spondylitis blood. Reportedly, significant enrichment of disease-linked clones occurred in matched ankylosing spondylitis synovial fluid.

Details on this clonotype: Antigen specificity is unknown.

CDR1 is MGHRA and CDR2 is YSYEKL in the germline V gene. The CDR3 covers 19 residues. V gave up 2 bases and J gave up 0 bases; unmatched junction bases: 16. This TCR was recovered from a male donor with ankylosing spondylitis. The chain uses TRBV4-1 and TRBJ2-7; TRBD2 matches at 7 bases. Sequences were obtained from synovial fluid, either unsorted or a sorted T cell fraction (not recorded which). CDR3 sequence: CASSQRWWVASGSSYEQYF. CDR3 bases: TGCGCCAGCAGCCAAAGATGGTGGGTGGCTAGCGGAAGCTCCTACGAGCAGTACTTC.